Described below is a single TCR beta chain sequence and its context. The antigen is not known. The CDR3 has 12 amino acids. The germline V and J ends were trimmed by 4 bases and 8 bases, with 11 bases remaining between them. Amplified TCR beta CDR3 regions derived from RNA transcripts. The study used the HTBI primer set for a first-round RT-PCR of the TCR CDR3. TCRdb redid the calling of the multiplex PCR reads with MiXCR, one entry per CDR3 protein. The sample holds hundreds of thousands of distinct CDR3 sequences, about 14% seen once. This record belongs to a study of T cells in Graves' hyperthyroidism and ophthalmopathy. Findings and caveats of the study: Expanded thyroid clonotypes (above 0.001) were mostly also found in blood. A model using 13 V-J features told ophthalmopathy apart from stable hyperthyroidism.

The J gene is TRBJ1-2, the V gene TRBV12-3 or TRBV12-4; no clear D gene. The clonotype originates from a woman between 18 and 29 years old with Graves' hyperthyroidism. The sample was blood. Here the CDR3 reads CASSSVGVGYTF. The CDR3, as DNA: TGTGCCAGCAGTTCGGTTGGCGTCGGCTACACCTTC.